The 18 T cell receptor beta chains below were found in one sample sequenced in a study of blood T cell repertoires in COVID-19 (dated by TCRdb to about 2020). Libraries were made using the immunoSEQ multiplex PCR assay. In its TCRdb copy, this immuneACCESS table keeps in-frame sequences only and misses some clones. Where compared with another copy, unresolved V genes explain less than half of these, and the others have no known cause. A total of tens of thousands of clones appear in this sample, approximately 84% of them only once. The ten largest account for around 32% of the sample. The material sequenced was peripheral blood. Receptors originate from an older man with active or convalescent COVID-19.

V gene TRBV27 combines with J gene TRBJ1-1; tentative D call: TRBD1 (6 bases). Trimming took off 5 bases at V and 4 bases at J, with 17 bases between the two ends. CDR3 length: 15 residues. Germline V gives CDR1 MNHEY, CDR2 SMNVEV (reference sequence). CDR3 protein: CASSPLQGGGTEAFF. CDR3 sequence (DNA): TGTGCCAGCAGTCCACTTCAGGGAGGGGGCACTGAAGCTTTCTTT.

This clone has only a few counts. The V gene is TRBV18, the J gene TRBJ1-6, with D perhaps matching TRBD1 (5 bases). Germline V gene sequence: CDR1 KGHSH, CDR2 LQKENI. The length of the CDR3 is 15 residues. V lost 5 bases and J 10 bases, leaving 18 bases between the germline ends. The CDR3 DNA sequence: TGTGCCAGCTCATTGGACGGACATAAAGGATCACCCCTCCACTTT. Translated, it gives CASSLDGHKGSPLHF.

The J gene is TRBJ1-1, the V gene TRBV7-8; D is unclear. Germline V CDR1 and CDR2: SGHVS, FQNEAQ. The CDR3 contains 13 residues. Trimming left V 5 bases short and J 1 base short, with 8 bases between. The CDR3 sequence: CASSEQPNTEAFF. The DNA of the CDR3 is TGTGCCAGCAGCGAACAGCCGAACACTGAAGCTTTCTTT.

The rearrangement uses TRBV19 and TRBJ1-1; the D gene is possibly TRBD1 (5 bases). Looked up from germline, CDR1 is LNHDA and CDR2 is SQIVND (reference sequence). The CDR3 length is 16 residues. V shed 3 bases and J shed 5 bases, with 19 bases lying between them. The chain's CDR3 is CASSMAGPQGRTEAFF. The CDR3 DNA sequence: TGTGCCAGTAGTATGGCCGGTCCCCAGGGTCGGACTGAAGCTTTCTTT.

This clone was found a few times. The chain combines TRBV11-2 with TRBJ2-3; no clear D gene. The length of the CDR3 is 14 residues. With 4 bases removed from V and 2 bases from J, the gap between germline ends came to 10 bases. Per germline, CDR1 SGHAT and CDR2 FQNNGV. Here the CDR3 DNA reads TGTGCCAGCAGCTCATTGACTCACACAGATACGCAGTATTTT. Its protein is CASSSLTHTDTQYF.

The rearrangement uses TRBV5-4 and TRBJ1-2, with TRBD1 matching over 9 bases. Losses at the gene ends were 4 bases for V and 4 bases for J; bases not matched to a gene: 8. The CDR3 length is 15 residues. Germline V lookup: CDR1 SGHNT, CDR2 YYREEE (reference sequence). The CDR3 spells CASSLGQGSFYGYTF. The DNA of the CDR3 is TGTGCCAGCAGCCTAGGACAGGGGTCCTTCTATGGCTACACCTTC.

Regarding this clone: A far larger clone is one nucleotide away, so this likely arose from a read error. The CDR3 nucleotides read TGTGCCTGCAGTTACGGACAGATTGAAGCTTTCTTT. Its protein product is CACSYGQIEAFF. The genes are TRBV6-6 and TRBJ1-1; D is possibly TRBD1 (6 bases). From germline, CDR1 is MNHNY and CDR2 SVGAGI (reference sequence). This CDR3 is 12 amino acids long.

The CDR3 nucleotides read TGCGCCAGCAGTGGGCATCCAGCGGGAGCCTACGAGCAGTACTTC. Residues: CASSGHPAGAYEQYF. The chain combines TRBV10-2 with TRBJ2-7, with 8 bases that match TRBD2. Per the germline V gene, CDR1 is WSHSY and CDR2 is SAAADI. The J segment lost 2 bases and the V segment lost 4 bases, leaving 7 bases of the junction unmatched. CDR3 length: 15 amino acids.

The V and J genes are TRBV6-6 and TRBJ1-3; 7 nucleotides line up with TRBD1. Germline-derived CDR1 and CDR2 are MNHNY and SVGAGI (reference sequence). This CDR3 contains 16 residues. V was pared by 0 bases and J by 2 bases, with 4 bases of the junction left unmatched. The CDR3 nucleotides are TGTGCCAGCAGTTACTCGGGGCAGGGGGCTGGAAACACCATATATTTT. Protein sequence: CASSYSGQGAGNTIYF.

This clone was detected a few times. The V and J genes are TRBV15 and TRBJ2-7, with 10 bases lining up with TRBD1. This CDR3 comprises 14 residues. The V gene end was trimmed by 6 bases and the J gene end by 1 base; junction bases not matched to a gene: 3. CDR1 and CDR2 from the germline V gene are LNHNV and YYDKDF (reference sequence). CDR3 sequence: CATRLDRGSYEQYF. The CDR3 DNA reads TGTGCCACCAGACTGGACAGGGGGTCCTACGAGCAGTACTTC.

This clone came up a few times. The chain is built from TRBV5-6 and TRBJ1-3, with D possibly being TRBD1 (5 bases). Trimming left V 6 bases short and J 0 bases short, with 13 bases between. The CDR3 sequence is 15 residues long. CDR1 and CDR2 (germline): SGHDT, YYEEEE. Here the CDR3 DNA reads TGTGCCAGCACCTGGGGCGTCGGCTCTGGAAACACCATATATTTT. Translating it yields CASTWGVGSGNTIYF.

The V and J genes are TRBV7-2 and TRBJ2-1; 7 nucleotides line up with TRBD2. This CDR3 has 15 amino acids. V lost 4 bases to trimming and J lost 9 bases; unmatched junction nucleotides: 12. From germline, CDR1 is SGHTA and CDR2 FQGNSA. The chain's CDR3 is CASSSGGSGWGEQFF. For the CDR3, the DNA is TGTGCCAGCAGCTCCGGCGGGAGTGGTTGGGGTGAGCAGTTCTTC. Looking up the rest from reference TRBV7-2 and TRBJ2-1 gives the full variable domain: GAGVSQSPSNKVTEKGKDVELRCDPISGHTALYWYRQSLGQGLEFLIYFQGNSAPDKSGLPSDRFSAERTGGSVSTLTIQRTQQEDSAVYLCASSSGGSGWGEQFFGPGTRLTVL.

The chain joins TRBV5-6 to TRBJ1-1, with TRBD1 identical over 7 bases. Germline loops: CDR1 SGHDT, CDR2 YYEEEE. The CDR3 spans 18 residues. V trimming: 0 bases; J trimming: 3 bases; junction bases outside the gene matches: 14. The DNA of the CDR3 is TGTGCCAGCAGCTTGGCGGGGGGGACAGCGAGCAGGGACACTGAAGCTTTCTTT. Protein sequence: CASSLAGGTASRDTEAFF.

This clone was counted only a few times. The rearrangement uses TRBV11-3 and TRBJ2-1, with 10 positions matching TRBD2. Germline V gives CDR1 SGHNT, CDR2 YENEEA. This CDR3 has 15 residues. Unmatched junction bases numbered 8, after V lost 5 bases and J lost 7 bases. The CDR3, as DNA: TGTGCCAGCAGCATTACTAGCGGGGTTGGGAATGAGCAGTTCTTC. Its translation is CASSITSGVGNEQFF.

The chain uses TRBV18 and TRBJ2-1; 9 bases align to TRBD1. Germline V gene lookup returns CDR1 KGHSH and CDR2 LQKENI. V shed 2 bases and J 1 base; nucleotides not matched to a gene: 6. The CDR3 spans 17 residues. CDR3 protein: CASSPTGGGRSYNEQFF. The CDR3 DNA is TGTGCCAGCTCACCAACAGGGGGCGGAAGGTCCTACAATGAGCAGTTCTTC.

The chain recombines TRBV4-3 with TRBJ2-1; D is uncertain. The V end lost 0 bases, the J end lost 15 bases, and 18 bases lay between the germline ends. Germline-derived CDR1 and CDR2 are LGHNA and YSLEER. This CDR3 contains 14 residues. The CDR3 reads CASSQETPLEDVFF. For the CDR3, the DNA is TGCGCCAGCAGCCAAGAAACCCCCCTAGAAGATGTGTTCTTC.

The table lists this clone with a few counts. This sequence joins TRBV9 and TRBJ2-3; D might be TRBD2 (7 bases). This CDR3 spans 13 amino acids. The germline V gene encodes CDR1 SGDLS and CDR2 YYNGEE. Trimming removed 5 bases from V and 2 bases from J, with 9 bases in between. The CDR3 spells CASRGGPTDTQYF. The DNA of the CDR3 is TGTGCCAGCAGGGGGGGGCCCACAGATACGCAGTATTTT.

The rearrangement links TRBV5-1 to TRBJ2-5, with 9 bases aligning to TRBD2. CDR1 SGHRS and CDR2 YFSETQ come from the germline V gene. This CDR3 is 14 amino acids long. The V gene end was trimmed by 5 bases and the J gene end by 4 bases; junction bases not matched to a gene: 6. DNA for the CDR3: TGCGCCAGCAGTGCGGGGGGGCCGAGAGAGACCCAGTACTTC. It translates to CASSAGGPRETQYF. The entire variable domain, with the rest obtained from reference TRBV5-1 and TRBJ2-5, is as follows: KAGVTQTPRYLIKTRGQQVTLSCSPISGHRSVSWYQQTPGQGLQFLFEYFSETQRNKGNFPGRFSGRQFSNSRSEMNVSTLELGDSALYLCASSAGGPRETQYFGPGTRLLVL.